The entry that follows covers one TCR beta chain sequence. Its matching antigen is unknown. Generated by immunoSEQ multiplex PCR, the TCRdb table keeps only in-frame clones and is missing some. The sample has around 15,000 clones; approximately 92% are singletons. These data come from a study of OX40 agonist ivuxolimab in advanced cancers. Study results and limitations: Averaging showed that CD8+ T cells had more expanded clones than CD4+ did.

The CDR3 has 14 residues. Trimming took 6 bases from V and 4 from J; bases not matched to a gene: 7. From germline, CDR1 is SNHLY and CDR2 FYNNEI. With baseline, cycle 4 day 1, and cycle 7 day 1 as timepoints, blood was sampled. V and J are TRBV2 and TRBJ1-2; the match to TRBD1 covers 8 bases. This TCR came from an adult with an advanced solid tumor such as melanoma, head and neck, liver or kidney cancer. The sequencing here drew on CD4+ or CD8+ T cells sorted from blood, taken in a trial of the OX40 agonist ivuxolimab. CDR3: CASSITGGVYGYTF. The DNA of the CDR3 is TGTGCCAGCAGCATTACAGGGGGGGTCTATGGCTACACCTTC.